A selection of T cell receptor beta chains follows, all from one sample in a study of Ad26.COV2.S vaccination and SARS-CoV-2 variants. Assay: immunoSEQ multiplex PCR; the TCRdb copy retains only in-frame clones and omits some. The data contain roughly 420,000 clones, approximately 87% of them singletons. This sample comprised peripheral blood, obtained in a trial of Ad26.COV2.S vaccine versus placebo. The receptors stem from a person between 18 and 59 years old who received the Ad26.COV2.S COVID-19 vaccine or a placebo. Each CDR3 is given with its conserved first and last residue. A D gene is named only where the DNA matches it firmly. Clone size is shown for a subset of rows, as once, few, many or a class of expanded clone.

cdr3_nt cdr3_aa d_call j_call v_call clone_size
TGTGCCAGCAGCCAAGATTTCCAGCGGGGGGGCCCGGATACGCAGTATTTT CASSQDFQRGGPDTQYF TRBD2 TRBJ2-3 TRBV3-1/TRBV3-2 -
TGTGCCAGCAGCCAGTTCTGGGACAGGGGATTTGGGACTTCACCCCTCCACTTT CASSQFWDRGFGTSPLHF TRBD1 TRBJ1-6 TRBV7-9 -
TGTGCCAGCAGCCCTTTGGGGGGCCAGAGTGAAAAACTGTTTTTT CASSPLGGQSEKLFF - TRBJ1-4 TRBV7-9 -
TGTGCCAGCAGTACCTTCGCGGGGGGACAGTTCTTC CASSTFAGGQFF TRBD2 TRBJ2-1 TRBV27 -
TGTGCCAGCAGGCCAGGGGCCTACGAGCAGTACTTC CASRPGAYEQYF - TRBJ2-7 TRBV6-6 -
TGTGCCAGCAGACCGGGACTAGCTGAAACGAACACCGGGGAGCTGTTTTTT CASRPGLAETNTGELFF TRBD2 TRBJ2-2 TRBV27 -
TGTGCCAGCAGCTTAGGGGCGGGTCTGGGGGTGAGCACTGAAGCTTTCTTT CASSLGAGLGVSTEAFF - TRBJ1-1 TRBV7-2 -
TGTGCCAGCAGTTTATCGGCGGGAGAGAGCAATCAGCCCCAGCATTTT CASSLSAGESNQPQHF - TRBJ1-5 TRBV27 -
TGTGCCAGCGGACTTACAGATACCTACAATGAGCAGTTCTTC CASGLTDTYNEQFF - TRBJ2-1 TRBV28 -
TGTGCCAGCAGCTTAGAGAGGTCGGCGCTCTCCTACGAGCAGTACTTC CASSLERSALSYEQYF - TRBJ2-7 TRBV11-2 -
TGTGCCAGCAGTGACCAAATTGGGGTGGGTCAGCCCCAGCATTTT CASSDQIGVGQPQHF - TRBJ1-5 TRBV7-6 once
TGTGCCAGCAGTTACCTGGCGGGGGGTAAGCGTGAGCAGTTCTTC CASSYLAGGKREQFF TRBD2 TRBJ2-1 TRBV6-5 -
TGTGCCAGCAGTTCAAGAAAAGGGGGTTATAATGAAAAACTGTTTTTT CASSSRKGGYNEKLFF - TRBJ1-4 TRBV28 -
TGTGCCAGTAGCCGCCTACGGTCCAAAGCTAACTATGGCTACACCTTC CASSRLRSKANYGYTF - TRBJ1-2 TRBV19 -
TGTGCCAGCAGCTTCTGGGGGACCCTATTTCATGGTAATGGCTACACCTTC CASSFWGTLFHGNGYTF - TRBJ1-2 TRBV11-3 -
TGTGCCAGCAGTTATGACCGGAATTCCTACGAGCAGTACTTC CASSYDRNSYEQYF - TRBJ2-7 TRBV6-5 -
TGTGCCAGCAGTGAAGTAGGCCAGTTTCAGCCCCAGCATTTT CASSEVGQFQPQHF - TRBJ1-5 TRBV25-1 -
TGTGCCAGCAGCATTTCCGGGACTCGAGAGACCCAGTACTTC CASSISGTRETQYF - TRBJ2-5 TRBV9 -
TGTGCCAGTAGTATTGTGGCAGGGGCCAAAAACATTCAGTACTTC CASSIVAGAKNIQYF - TRBJ2-4 TRBV19 -
TGTGCCAGCGGGACAGGGGGTAATGAAAAACTGTTTTTT CASGTGGNEKLFF TRBD1 TRBJ1-4 TRBV28 -
TGTGCCACCAGTGATTGGGACTTCATTAACACCGGGGAGCTGTTTTTT CATSDWDFINTGELFF - TRBJ2-2 TRBV24-1 -
TGCAGTGCTAGTGCGGGCAATCAGCCCCAGCATTTT CSASAGNQPQHF - TRBJ1-5 TRBV20-1 -
TGTGCCAGCAGTTGGAGTAACTATGGCTACACCTTC CASSWSNYGYTF - TRBJ1-2 TRBV6-5 -
TGCGCCAGCAGCCAAAAGGAACGAGCTCAAGAGACCCAGTACTTC CASSQKERAQETQYF - TRBJ2-5 TRBV4-1 -
TGTGCCAGTAGTACGGACAGGGGCCCAGATACGCAGTATTTT CASSTDRGPDTQYF TRBD1 TRBJ2-3 TRBV19 -
TGTGCCAGCACTGGACAAGGGCTGGAAAAACTGTTTTTT CASTGQGLEKLFF - TRBJ1-4 TRBV2 -
TGTGCCAGTAGTATATGGAATGAGCAGTTCTTC CASSIWNEQFF - TRBJ2-1 TRBV19 -
TGTGCCACAACAAGGGGTAACACCGGGGAGCTGTTTTTT CATTRGNTGELFF - TRBJ2-2 TRBV9 -
TGTGCCAGCAGAAATTACAATCTCTCCTACAATGAGCAGTTCTTC CASRNYNLSYNEQFF - TRBJ2-1 TRBV27 -
TGTGCCAGCAGCATCAGTAATTCACCCCTCCACTTT CASSISNSPLHF - TRBJ1-6 TRBV12-3/TRBV12-4 -
TGTGCCAGCAGCTCTCAGGACGTGTTCTCCTACGAGCAGTACTTC CASSSQDVFSYEQYF - TRBJ2-7 TRBV11-1 -
TGTGCCAGCAGTTACGCGCCGGGACAGGGAGGGGGCTACACCTTC CASSYAPGQGGGYTF TRBD1 TRBJ1-2 TRBV6-5 -
TGCAGTGCGACGTACACAGAGACCCAGTACTTC CSATYTETQYF - TRBJ2-5 TRBV20-1 -
TGTGCCAGCAGCACCCGGGACAGCTCTGGAAACACCATATATTTT CASSTRDSSGNTIYF TRBD1 TRBJ1-3 TRBV7-9 -
TGTGCCAGCAGCAGCCGGGAACAAGAGACCCAGTACTTC CASSSREQETQYF - TRBJ2-5 TRBV13 -
TGTGCCAGCAGCTTAGACGGATTCAATTCACCCCTCCACTTT CASSLDGFNSPLHF - TRBJ1-6 TRBV7-2 -
TGTGCCAGCAGCGTAGACCCCAGGGACTACGAGCAGTACTTC CASSVDPRDYEQYF - TRBJ2-7 TRBV9 once
TGTGCCAGCAGCTTCGAAGTAACAGGGCGCTACGAGCAGTACTTC CASSFEVTGRYEQYF - TRBJ2-7 TRBV7-9 -
TGCGCCAGCAGCTTGGGCAGGGCCGGAGCTAATGAAAAACTGTTTTTT CASSLGRAGANEKLFF - TRBJ1-4 TRBV5-1 once
TGTGCCAGCAGCGTAGGGCCGGGGGCTGGAAACACCATATATTTT CASSVGPGAGNTIYF - TRBJ1-3 TRBV9 -